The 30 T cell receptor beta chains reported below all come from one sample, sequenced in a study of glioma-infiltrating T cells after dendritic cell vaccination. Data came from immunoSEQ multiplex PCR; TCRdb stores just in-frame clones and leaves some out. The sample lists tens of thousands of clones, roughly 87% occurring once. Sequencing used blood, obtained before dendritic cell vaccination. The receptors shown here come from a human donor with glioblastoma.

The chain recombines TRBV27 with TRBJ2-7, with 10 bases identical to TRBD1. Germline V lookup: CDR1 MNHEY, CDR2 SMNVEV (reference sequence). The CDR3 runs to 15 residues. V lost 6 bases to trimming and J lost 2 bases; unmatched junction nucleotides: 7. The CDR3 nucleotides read TGTGCCAGCAGCCGCGGGGACAGGGGCCCCTACGAGCAGTACTTC. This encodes CASSRGDRGPYEQYF.

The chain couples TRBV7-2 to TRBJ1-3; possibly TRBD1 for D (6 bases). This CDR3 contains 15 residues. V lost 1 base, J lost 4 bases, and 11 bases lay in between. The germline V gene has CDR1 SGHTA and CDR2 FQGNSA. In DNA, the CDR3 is TGTGCCAGCAGCTTAGAATCAGGGGCAGGAAACACCATATATTTT. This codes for CASSLESGAGNTIYF.

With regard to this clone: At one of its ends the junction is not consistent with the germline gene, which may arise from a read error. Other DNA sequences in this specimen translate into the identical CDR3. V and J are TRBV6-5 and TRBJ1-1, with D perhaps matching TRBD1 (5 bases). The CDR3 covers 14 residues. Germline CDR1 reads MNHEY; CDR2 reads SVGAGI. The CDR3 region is CASSRAGVNTEAFF. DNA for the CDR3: TGTGCCAGCAGTCGGGCGGGGGTGAACACTGAAGCCTTCTTT.

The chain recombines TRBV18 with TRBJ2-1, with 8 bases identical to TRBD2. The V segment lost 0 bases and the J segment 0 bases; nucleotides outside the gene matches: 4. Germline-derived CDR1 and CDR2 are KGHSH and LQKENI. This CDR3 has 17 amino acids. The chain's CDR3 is CASSPPLAVSSYNEQFF. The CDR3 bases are TGTGCCAGCTCACCACCACTAGCGGTTAGCTCCTACAATGAGCAGTTCTTC. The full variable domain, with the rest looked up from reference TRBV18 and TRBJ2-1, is NAGVMQNPRHLVRRRGQEARLRCSPMKGHSHVYWYRQLPEEGLKFMVYLQKENIIDESGMPKERFSAEFPKEGPSILRIQQVVRGDSAAYFCASSPPLAVSSYNEQFFGPGTRLTVL.

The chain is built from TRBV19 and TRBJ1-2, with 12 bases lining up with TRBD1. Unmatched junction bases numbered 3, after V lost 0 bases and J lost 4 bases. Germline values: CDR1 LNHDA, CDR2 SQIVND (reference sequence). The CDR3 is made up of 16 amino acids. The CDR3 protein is CASSIDGTGGAYGYTF. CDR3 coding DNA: TGTGCCAGTAGTATAGACGGGACAGGGGGCGCCTATGGCTACACCTTC.

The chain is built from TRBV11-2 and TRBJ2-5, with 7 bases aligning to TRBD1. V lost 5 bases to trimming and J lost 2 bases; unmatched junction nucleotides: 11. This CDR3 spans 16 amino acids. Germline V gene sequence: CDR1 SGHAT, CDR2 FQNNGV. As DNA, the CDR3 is TGTGCCAGCAGCCACCACAGGGGTGGGTTACAAGAGACCCAGTACTTC. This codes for CASSHHRGGLQETQYF.

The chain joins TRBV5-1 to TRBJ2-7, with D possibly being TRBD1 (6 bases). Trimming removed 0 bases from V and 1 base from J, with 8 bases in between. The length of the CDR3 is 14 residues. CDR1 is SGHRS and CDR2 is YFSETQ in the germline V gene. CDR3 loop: CASSLGQDSYEQYF. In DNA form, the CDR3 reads TGCGCCAGCAGCTTGGGACAGGATTCCTACGAGCAGTACTTC.

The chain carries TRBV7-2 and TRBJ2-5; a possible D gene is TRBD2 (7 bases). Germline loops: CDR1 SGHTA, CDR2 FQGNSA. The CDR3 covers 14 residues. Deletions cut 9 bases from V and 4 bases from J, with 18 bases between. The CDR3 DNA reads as TGTGCCAGTTATACCCGGGGGGCGGGAGAGACCCAGTACTTC. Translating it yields CASYTRGAGETQYF.

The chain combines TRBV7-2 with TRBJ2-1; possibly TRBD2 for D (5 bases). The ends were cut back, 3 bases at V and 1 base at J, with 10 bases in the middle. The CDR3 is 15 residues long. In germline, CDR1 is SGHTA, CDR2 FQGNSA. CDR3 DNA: TGTGCCAGCAGCTTCGGTCGGACTTCCTACAATGAGCAGTTCTTC. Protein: CASSFGRTSYNEQFF. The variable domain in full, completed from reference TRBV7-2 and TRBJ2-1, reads GAGVSQSPSNKVTEKGKDVELRCDPISGHTALYWYRQSLGQGLEFLIYFQGNSAPDKSGLPSDRFSAERTGGSVSTLTIQRTQQEDSAVYLCASSFGRTSYNEQFFGPGTRLTVL.

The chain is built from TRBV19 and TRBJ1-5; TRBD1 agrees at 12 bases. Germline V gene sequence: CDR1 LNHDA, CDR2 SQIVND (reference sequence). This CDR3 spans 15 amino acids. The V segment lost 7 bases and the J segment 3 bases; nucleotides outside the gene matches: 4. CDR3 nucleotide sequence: TGTGCCAGTACTGGGACAGGGGGCTACAATCAGCCCCAGCATTTT. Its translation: CASTGTGGYNQPQHF.

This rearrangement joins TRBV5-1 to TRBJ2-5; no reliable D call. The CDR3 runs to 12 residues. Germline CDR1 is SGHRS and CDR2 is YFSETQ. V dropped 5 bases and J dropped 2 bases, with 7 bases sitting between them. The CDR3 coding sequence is TGCGCCAGCAGTATCTCGCAAGAGACCCAGTACTTC. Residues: CASSISQETQYF.

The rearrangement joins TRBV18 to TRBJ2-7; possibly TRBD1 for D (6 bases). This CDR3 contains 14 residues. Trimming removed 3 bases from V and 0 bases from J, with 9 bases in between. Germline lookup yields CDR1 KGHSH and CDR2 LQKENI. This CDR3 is CASSPGTSSYEQYF. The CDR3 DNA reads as TGTGCCAGCTCACCCGGGACAAGCTCCTACGAGCAGTACTTC.

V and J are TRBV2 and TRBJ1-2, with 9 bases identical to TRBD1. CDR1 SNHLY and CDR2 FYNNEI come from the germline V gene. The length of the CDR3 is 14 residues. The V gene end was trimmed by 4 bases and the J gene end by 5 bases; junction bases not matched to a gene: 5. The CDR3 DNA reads TGTGCCAGCAGTGCGGGACAGGGTGGGTATGGCTACACCTTC. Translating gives CASSAGQGGYGYTF.

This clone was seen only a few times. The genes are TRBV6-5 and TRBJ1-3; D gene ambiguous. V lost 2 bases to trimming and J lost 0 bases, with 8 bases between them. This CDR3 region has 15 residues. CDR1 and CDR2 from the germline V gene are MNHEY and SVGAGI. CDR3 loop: CASSYGPHSGNTIYF. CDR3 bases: TGTGCCAGCAGTTACGGGCCGCACTCTGGAAACACCATATATTTT.

CDR3 sequence: CASSMPPAGGSNEQFF. The CDR3 coding sequence is TGTGCCAGCAGCATGCCACCAGCGGGAGGTTCAAATGAGCAGTTCTTC. The chain employs TRBV5-4 and TRBJ2-1; TRBD2 matches at 9 bases. CDR1 is SGHNT, CDR2 YYREEE, per germline (reference sequence). V shed 4 bases and J 7 bases; nucleotides not matched to a gene: 12. The CDR3 consists of 16 residues.

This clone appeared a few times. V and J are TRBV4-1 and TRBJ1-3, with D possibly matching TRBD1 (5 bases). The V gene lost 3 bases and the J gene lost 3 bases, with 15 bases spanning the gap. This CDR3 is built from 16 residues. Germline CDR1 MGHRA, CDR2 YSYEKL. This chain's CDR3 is CASSHAGPLRGNTIYF. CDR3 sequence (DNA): TGCGCCAGCAGCCATGCAGGGCCGTTACGTGGAAACACCATATATTTT.

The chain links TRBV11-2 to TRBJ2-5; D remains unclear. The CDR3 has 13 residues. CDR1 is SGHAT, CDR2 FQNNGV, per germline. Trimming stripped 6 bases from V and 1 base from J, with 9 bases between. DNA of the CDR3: TGTGCCAGCAGATCCGGAGCCCAAGAGACCCAGTACTTC. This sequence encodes CASRSGAQETQYF.

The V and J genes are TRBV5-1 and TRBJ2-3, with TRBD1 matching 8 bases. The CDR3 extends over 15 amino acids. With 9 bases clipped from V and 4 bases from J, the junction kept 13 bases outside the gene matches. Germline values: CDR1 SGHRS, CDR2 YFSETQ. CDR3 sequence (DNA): TGCGCCACCCGGACAGGGTCAGTTTTCGCAGATACGCAGTATTTT. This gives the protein CATRTGSVFADTQYF.

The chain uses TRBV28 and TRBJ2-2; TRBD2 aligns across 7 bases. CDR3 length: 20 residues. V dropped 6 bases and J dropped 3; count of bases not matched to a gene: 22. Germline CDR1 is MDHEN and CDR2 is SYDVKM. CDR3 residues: CASSSFPFWGEGPHTGELFF. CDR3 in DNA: TGTGCCAGCAGCTCTTTCCCCTTTTGGGGGGAGGGCCCTCACACCGGGGAGCTGTTTTTT.

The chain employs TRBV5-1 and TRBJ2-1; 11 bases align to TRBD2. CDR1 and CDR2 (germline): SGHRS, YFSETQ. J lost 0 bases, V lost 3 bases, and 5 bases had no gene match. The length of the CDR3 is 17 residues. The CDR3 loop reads CASSSTLAGGSYNEQFF. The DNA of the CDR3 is TGCGCCAGCAGCTCAACCCTAGCGGGGGGCTCCTACAATGAGCAGTTCTTC.

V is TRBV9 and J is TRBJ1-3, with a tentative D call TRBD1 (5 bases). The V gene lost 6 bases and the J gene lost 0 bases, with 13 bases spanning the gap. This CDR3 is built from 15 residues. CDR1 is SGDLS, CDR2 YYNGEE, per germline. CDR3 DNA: TGTGCCAGCACCGAACAGGAACTCTCTGGAAACACCATATATTTT. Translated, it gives CASTEQELSGNTIYF.

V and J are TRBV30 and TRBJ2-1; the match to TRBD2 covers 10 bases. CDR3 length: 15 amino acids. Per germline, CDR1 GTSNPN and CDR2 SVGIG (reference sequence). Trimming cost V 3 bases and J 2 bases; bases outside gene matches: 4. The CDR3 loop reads CAWSELAGTYNEQFF. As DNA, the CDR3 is TGTGCCTGGAGCGAACTAGCGGGGACCTACAATGAGCAGTTCTTC.

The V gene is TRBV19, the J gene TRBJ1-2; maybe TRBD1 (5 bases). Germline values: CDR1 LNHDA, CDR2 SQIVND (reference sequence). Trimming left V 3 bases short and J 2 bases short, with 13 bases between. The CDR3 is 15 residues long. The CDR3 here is CASSIVGVLNYGYTF. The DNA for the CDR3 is TGTGCCAGTAGTATTGTAGGGGTGCTGAACTATGGCTACACCTTC.

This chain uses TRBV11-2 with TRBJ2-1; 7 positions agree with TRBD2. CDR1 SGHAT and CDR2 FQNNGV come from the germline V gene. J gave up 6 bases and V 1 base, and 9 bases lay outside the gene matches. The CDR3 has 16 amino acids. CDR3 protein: CASSLGSAGVANEQFF. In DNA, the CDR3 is TGTGCCAGCAGCTTAGGTTCGGCGGGAGTTGCCAATGAGCAGTTCTTC.

The CDR3, as DNA: TGTGCCAGCACGGCTAGCGGGGGGTTTGGAAATGAGCAGTTCTTC. Its protein is CASTASGGFGNEQFF. The genes are TRBV2 and TRBJ2-1; 11 bases line up with TRBD2. CDR1 is SNHLY, CDR2 FYNNEI, per germline. The CDR3 is 15 residues long. Trimming took 7 bases from V and 7 from J; bases not matched to a gene: 9.

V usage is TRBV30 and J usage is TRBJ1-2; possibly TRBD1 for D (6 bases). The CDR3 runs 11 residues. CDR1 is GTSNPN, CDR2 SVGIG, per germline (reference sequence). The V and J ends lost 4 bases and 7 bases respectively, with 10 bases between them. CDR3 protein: CAWNQGIGYTF. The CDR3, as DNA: TGTGCCTGGAATCAGGGGATTGGCTACACCTTC.

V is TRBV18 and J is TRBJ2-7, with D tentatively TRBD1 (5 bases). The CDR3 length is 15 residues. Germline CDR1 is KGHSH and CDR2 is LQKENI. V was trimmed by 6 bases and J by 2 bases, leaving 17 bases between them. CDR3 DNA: TGTGCCAGCTCGCTAGACAGAGCCTCCACCTACGAGCAGTACTTC. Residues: CASSLDRASTYEQYF.

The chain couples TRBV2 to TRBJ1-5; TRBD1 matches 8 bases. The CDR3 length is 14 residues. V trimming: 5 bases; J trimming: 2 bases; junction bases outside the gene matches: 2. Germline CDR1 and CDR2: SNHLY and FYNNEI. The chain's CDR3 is CASSPGQGNQPQHF. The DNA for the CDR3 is TGTGCCAGCAGTCCGGGACAGGGCAATCAGCCCCAGCATTTT.

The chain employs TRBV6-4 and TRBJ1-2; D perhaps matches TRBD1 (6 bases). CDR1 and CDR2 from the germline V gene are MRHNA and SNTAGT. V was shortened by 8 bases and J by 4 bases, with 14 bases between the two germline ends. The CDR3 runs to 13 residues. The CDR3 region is CASGGAGVYGYTF. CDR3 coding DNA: TGTGCCAGCGGGGGGGCAGGTGTCTATGGCTACACCTTC.

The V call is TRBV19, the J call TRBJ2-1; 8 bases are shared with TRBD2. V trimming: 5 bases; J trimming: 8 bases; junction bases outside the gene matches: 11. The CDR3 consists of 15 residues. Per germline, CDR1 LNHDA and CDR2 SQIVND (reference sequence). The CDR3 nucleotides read TGTGCCAGTAGTCTTGGGAGCGGGAGAAGTGATGAGCAGTTCTTC. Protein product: CASSLGSGRSDEQFF. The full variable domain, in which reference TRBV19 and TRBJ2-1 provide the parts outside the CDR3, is DGGITQSPKYLFRKEGQNVTLSCEQNLNHDAMYWYRQDPGQGLRLIYYSQIVNDFQKGDIAEGYSVSREKKESFPLTVTSAQKNPTAFYLCASSLGSGRSDEQFFGPGTRLTVL.